These 32 T cell receptor beta chains were all obtained from the same sample, sequenced in a study of cytomegalovirus exposure and HLA in healthy donors. Vbeta (60) and Jbeta (13) primers were used in the PCR. Some clones are missing from TCRdb's copy, which holds only in-frame ones; the method was immunoSEQ multiplex PCR. Of about 100,000 clones listed, roughly 79% are singletons. Sequencing used PBMCs. The receptor set was obtained from a woman in her thirties or forties in good health and CMV-seronegative.

This sequence joins TRBV7-3 and TRBJ2-3, with 11 bases aligning to TRBD2. Trimming took 3 bases from V and 4 from J; bases not matched to a gene: 3. This CDR3 spans 15 amino acids. Germline V CDR1 and CDR2: SGHTA, FQGTGA. As DNA, the CDR3 is TGTGCCAGCAGCTTTAGCGGGGGGGCCGCAGATACGCAGTATTTT. Translation gives CASSFSGGAADTQYF.

This clone occurred once. The chain is built from TRBV7-8 and TRBJ1-5; D is undetermined. V lost 5 bases and J 9 bases, leaving 11 bases between the germline ends. Per germline, CDR1 SGHVS and CDR2 FQNEAQ. The CDR3 runs to 12 residues. The CDR3 here is CASSARAGPQHF. DNA for the CDR3: TGTGCCAGCAGCGCTCGAGCTGGGCCCCAGCATTTT.

This chain's CDR3 is CATSRVWVGGGDTDTQYF. The CDR3 nucleotides read TGTGCCACCAGCAGAGTTTGGGTAGGGGGCGGAGACACAGATACGCAGTATTTT. The chain employs TRBV15 and TRBJ2-3; 7 positions match TRBD1. CDR1 LNHNV and CDR2 YYDKDF come from the germline V gene (reference sequence). J gave up 2 bases and V 1 base, and 12 bases lay outside the gene matches. The CDR3 runs 18 residues.

V is TRBV7-9 and J is TRBJ2-7, with 13 nucleotides matching TRBD2. Germline trimming cut 5 bases from V and 6 bases from J; bases unmatched to any gene: 10. Germline loops: CDR1 SEHNR, CDR2 FQNEAQ (reference sequence). The CDR3 sequence is 16 residues long. The CDR3 protein is CASSLAPLAGGREQYF. The DNA for the CDR3 is TGTGCCAGCAGCCTCGCCCCACTAGCGGGGGGGCGCGAGCAGTACTTC.

The chain employs TRBV5-1 and TRBJ2-2, with 8 bases matching TRBD2. The CDR3 contains 16 residues. Germline loops: CDR1 SGHRS, CDR2 YFSETQ. Unmatched junction bases numbered 9, after V lost 4 bases and J lost 4 bases. CDR3: CASSPQSGGGTGELFF. The CDR3 nucleotides are TGCGCCAGCAGCCCACAAAGCGGGGGAGGCACCGGGGAGCTGTTTTTT.

The chain employs TRBV27 and TRBJ2-2; possibly TRBD1 for D (5 bases). With 6 bases removed from V and 1 base from J, the gap between germline ends came to 9 bases. Germline-derived CDR1 and CDR2 are MNHEY and SMNVEV (reference sequence). The CDR3 length is 14 residues. The CDR3 sequence: CASRSQVNTGELFF. CDR3 DNA: TGTGCCAGCAGATCACAGGTGAACACCGGGGAGCTGTTTTTT.

This rearrangement joins TRBV9 to TRBJ2-1; 11 nucleotides agree with TRBD2. Germline values: CDR1 SGDLS, CDR2 YYNGEE. The CDR3 sequence is 15 residues long. The ends lost 1 base at V and 14 bases at J; junction bases unmatched: 11. DNA for the CDR3: TGTGCCAGCAGCGTAACGCCTAGCGGGGGGCCTAGAGAGTTCTTC. It yields the protein CASSVTPSGGPREFF.

The gene calls are TRBV25-1 and TRBJ1-2, with D possibly matching TRBD1 (5 bases). The CDR3 loop spans 14 amino acids. V was clipped by 2 bases and J by 8 bases, with 15 bases between them. Germline V lookup: CDR1 MGHDK, CDR2 SYGVNS. CDR3 in DNA: TGTGCCAGCAGTGAAAATCCCAGGGTCGGCGGCTACACCTTC. This translates into CASSENPRVGGYTF.

This chain connects TRBV7-2 to TRBJ2-4, with 7 bases lining up with TRBD1. This CDR3 is 16 amino acids long. The trim removed 1 base at V and 4 bases at J, leaving 7 bases unmatched. Germline CDR1 and CDR2: SGHTA and FQGNSA. The CDR3 reads CASSLGGTVLKNIQYF. CDR3 coding DNA: TGTGCCAGCAGCTTAGGGGGGACAGTCCTTAAAAACATTCAGTACTTC.

The chain combines TRBV29-1 with TRBJ1-1, with no clear D. The germline CDR1 and CDR2 sequences are SQVTM and ANQGSEA. The CDR3 runs 11 residues. V was shortened by 0 bases and J by 9 bases, with 8 bases between the two germline ends. CDR3 residues: CSVEDLRKAFF. DNA of the CDR3: TGCAGCGTTGAAGATCTGAGAAAAGCTTTCTTT. Variable domain in full (rest from reference TRBV29-1 and TRBJ1-1): SAVISQKPSRDICQRGTSLTIQCQVDSQVTMMFWYRQQPGQSLTLIATANQGSEATYESGFVIDKFPISRPNLTFSTLTVSNMSPEDSSIYLCSVEDLRKAFFGQGTRLTVV.

The rearrangement links TRBV11-2 to TRBJ1-1; a weak D match, TRBD1 (6 bases). This CDR3 is 16 amino acids long. Germline V gene data show CDR1 as SGHAT and CDR2 as FQNNGV. V lost 0 bases to trimming and J lost 5 bases, with 16 bases between them. The CDR3 DNA sequence: TGTGCCAGCAGCTTAGATTTAGGGGGTCTGTGGACTGAAGCTTTCTTT. Translation: CASSLDLGGLWTEAFF.

This clone was seen only once. The chain employs TRBV4-1 and TRBJ1-5; no reliable D call. Trimming stripped 1 base from V and 4 bases from J, with 8 bases between. Germline V gene data show CDR1 as MGHRA and CDR2 as YSYEKL. CDR3 length: 14 residues. CDR3 bases: TGCGCCAGCAGCCAAGTTTACACGAATCAGCCCCAGCATTTT. It is translated as CASSQVYTNQPQHF.

The genes are TRBV6-4 and TRBJ2-2; D remains unclear. The V gene lost 7 bases and the J gene lost 0 bases, with 9 bases spanning the gap. This CDR3 contains 14 residues. Germline V gene sequence: CDR1 MRHNA, CDR2 SNTAGT. CDR3 DNA sequence: TGTGCCAGCAAAGCATTCGCGAACACCGGGGAGCTGTTTTTT. Translated: CASKAFANTGELFF.

V usage is TRBV7-2 and J usage is TRBJ2-1; TRBD1 aligns across 7 bases. Unmatched junction bases numbered 5, after V lost 0 bases and J lost 3 bases. The CDR3 is 16 amino acids. From germline, CDR1 is SGHTA and CDR2 FQGNSA. DNA of the CDR3: TGTGCCAGCAGCTTAGCGTCGGCAGGGGGCTACAATGAGCAGTTCTTC. Its translation is CASSLASAGGYNEQFF.

The chain uses TRBV4-1 and TRBJ1-2; D is possibly TRBD1 (5 bases). The germline gives CDR1 MGHRA, CDR2 YSYEKL. The CDR3 consists of 13 residues. Trimming left V 0 bases short and J 6 bases short, with 8 bases between. For the CDR3, the DNA is TGCGCCAGCAGCCAAGAAACGGGGGATGGCTACACCTTC. It translates to CASSQETGDGYTF.

V is TRBV25-1 and J is TRBJ2-3; 11 bases agree with TRBD1. The germline V gene encodes CDR1 MGHDK and CDR2 SYGVNS. V lost 5 bases, J lost 4 bases, and 5 bases stayed unmatched. This CDR3 is built from 15 residues. CDR3 in DNA: TGTGCCAGCAGTCGGACAGGGGGCGGGGCAGATACGCAGTATTTT. Its translation is CASSRTGGGADTQYF.

V usage is TRBV7-8 and J usage is TRBJ1-6, with 11 bases that match TRBD1. This CDR3 has 18 residues. Germline values: CDR1 SGHVS, CDR2 FQNEAQ. V lost 5 bases, J lost 0 bases, and 6 bases stayed unmatched. CDR3 sequence reads: CASSGGQGAGSYNSPLHF. The CDR3 nucleotides read TGTGCCAGCAGCGGCGGACAGGGGGCGGGCTCCTATAATTCACCCCTCCACTTT. Full variable domain (rest looked up from reference TRBV7-8 and TRBJ1-6): GAGVSQSPRYKVAKRGQDVALRCDPISGHVSLFWYQQALGQGPEFLTYFQNEAQLDKSGLPSDRFFAERPEGSVSTLKIQRTQQEDSAVYLCASSGGQGAGSYNSPLHFGNGTRLTVT.

The V and J genes are TRBV18 and TRBJ2-2; D might be TRBD1 (6 bases). Trimming shortened V by 2 bases and J by 3 bases, and 13 bases separated the two germline ends. Germline assignment: CDR1 KGHSH and CDR2 LQKENI. This CDR3 has 16 amino acids. As DNA, the CDR3 is TGTGCCAGCTCACCAGATTGGGCAGGGGACACCGGGGAGCTGTTTTTT. Amino acid sequence: CASSPDWAGDTGELFF.

The chain couples TRBV5-6 to TRBJ1-5; tentative D call: TRBD1 (6 bases). CDR1 and CDR2 from the germline V gene are SGHDT and YYEEEE. The CDR3 sequence is 12 residues long. Between the trimmed V and J ends, which lost 6 bases and 5 bases, there was a span of 9 bases. CDR3 residues: CASNTGYQPQHF. Here the CDR3 DNA reads TGTGCCAGCAACACAGGGTATCAGCCCCAGCATTTT.

The CDR3 nucleotides are TGTGCCACCAGGGGTCGGGGGAACACTGAAGCTTTCTTT. Amino acid sequence: CATRGRGNTEAFF. The gene calls are TRBV15 and TRBJ1-1; D is unresolved. Trimming stripped 6 bases from V and 1 base from J, with 9 bases between. CDR3 length: 13 residues. CDR1 is LNHNV and CDR2 is YYDKDF in the germline V gene (reference sequence).

This sequence joins TRBV4-1 and TRBJ1-2, with D possibly TRBD1 on 6 matching bases. V lost 1 base, J lost 5 bases, and 20 bases lay in between. The CDR3 has 17 residues. The germline V gene encodes CDR1 MGHRA and CDR2 YSYEKL. CDR3 sequence (DNA): TGCGCCAGCAGCCAAGTACCCTGGGACATCCGGATATATGGCTACACCTTC. Protein: CASSQVPWDIRIYGYTF.

For this clone: Other DNA variants within this sample encode the same CDR3. As DNA, the CDR3 is TGTGCCAGCAGCCGGGGGACAGCTGGGGCCAACGTCCTGACTTTC. Its translation: CASSRGTAGANVLTF. This chain connects TRBV5-6 to TRBJ2-6; D possibly corresponds to TRBD1 (7 bases). The V and J ends lost 4 bases and 2 bases respectively, with 10 bases between them. The CDR3 loop spans 15 amino acids. CDR1 and CDR2 (germline): SGHDT, YYEEEE.

The chain recombines TRBV6-5 with TRBJ2-7; weak D call: TRBD1 (5 bases). This CDR3 is built from 15 residues. Trimming took 2 bases from V and 0 from J, leaving 11 bases between them. CDR1 and CDR2 (germline): MNHEY, SVGAGI. The CDR3 loop is CASSYGAAPSYEQYF. Here the CDR3 DNA reads TGTGCCAGCAGTTACGGGGCAGCCCCCTCCTACGAGCAGTACTTC.

This chain joins TRBV5-8 and TRBJ2-5; 7 nucleotides align to TRBD1. The CDR3 loop spans 13 amino acids. The germline V gene encodes CDR1 SGHTS and CDR2 YDEGEE. V was clipped by 5 bases and J by 4 bases; unmatched bases: 5. Written as DNA, the CDR3 is TGTGCCAGCAGTTCCGACAGGGCAGAGACCCAGTACTTC. Protein: CASSSDRAETQYF.

The CDR3 DNA follows: TGTGCCAGTATAAGCGGGGGGTCCTACAATGAGCAGTTCTTC. As protein: CASISGGSYNEQFF. The chain couples TRBV2 to TRBJ2-1; TRBD2 aligns across 9 bases. The CDR3 contains 14 residues. Germline CDR1 and CDR2: SNHLY and FYNNEI. The junction had 4 bases not matched to a gene; V was cut back by 9 bases and J by 1 base.

The chain recombines TRBV4-1 with TRBJ1-5, with 8 bases matching TRBD1. The V gene's germline CDR1 is MGHRA and CDR2 YSYEKL. V lost 0 bases to trimming and J lost 6 bases; unmatched junction nucleotides: 1. CDR3 length equals 14 residues. For the CDR3, the DNA is TGCGCCAGCAGCCAAGAGGGACAGGCTCAGCCCCAGCATTTT. It encodes CASSQEGQAQPQHF.

The chain is built from TRBV5-1 and TRBJ2-7, with D possibly matching TRBD2 (6 bases). V was cut by 4 bases and J by 6 bases, with 11 bases left in between. Germline CDR1 SGHRS, CDR2 YFSETQ. The CDR3 has 12 amino acids. CDR3: CASSRGLSEQYF. DNA for the CDR3: TGCGCCAGCAGCAGGGGACTCTCCGAGCAGTACTTC. Together with reference TRBV5-1 and TRBJ2-7, the CDR3 gives the full variable domain: KAGVTQTPRYLIKTRGQQVTLSCSPISGHRSVSWYQQTPGQGLQFLFEYFSETQRNKGNFPGRFSGRQFSNSRSEMNVSTLELGDSALYLCASSRGLSEQYFGPGTRLTVT.

CDR3 amino acids: CASSPYQETQYF. CDR3 bases: TGTGCCAGCAGCCCGTACCAAGAGACCCAGTACTTC. The chain recombines TRBV11-1 with TRBJ2-5; D not certain. The CDR3 length is 12 residues. V was pared by 5 bases and J by 0 bases, with 4 bases between. In germline, CDR1 is SGHAT, CDR2 FQDESV (reference sequence).

A single count supports this clone. CDR3 DNA sequence: TGTGCCAGCAGCTTAGCCCGAGCGGGGGAGGGTGGGCAGTACTTC. It translates to CASSLARAGEGGQYF. The chain joins TRBV7-6 to TRBJ2-7; 8 bases line up with TRBD2. Germline CDR1 SGHVS, CDR2 FNYEAQ. This CDR3 region has 15 residues. V lost 0 bases and J lost 9; bases outside the gene matches: 10. Drawing the rest from reference TRBV7-6 and TRBJ2-7, the complete variable domain is GAGVSQSPRYKVTKRGQDVALRCDPISGHVSLYWYRQALGQGPEFLTYFNYEAQQDKSGLPNDRFSAERPEGSISTLTIQRTEQRDSAMYRCASSLARAGEGGQYFGPGTRLTVT.

In this sample, this clone turned up a few times. The rearrangement joins TRBV5-4 to TRBJ1-4, with D possibly TRBD1 on 5 matching bases. V gave up 3 bases and J gave up 3 bases, with 15 bases separating them. CDR3 size: 16 residues. Germline loops: CDR1 SGHNT, CDR2 YYREEE (reference sequence). The CDR3: CASSSKTGGANEKLFF. DNA for the CDR3: TGTGCCAGCAGCTCCAAGACGGGGGGGGCTAATGAAAAACTGTTTTTT.

In this sample, this clone turned up once. CDR3 region: CASSLGGGNTGELFF. DNA for the CDR3: TGCGCCAGCAGCTTGGGCGGGGGGAACACCGGGGAGCTGTTTTTT. The chain uses TRBV5-1 and TRBJ2-2; TRBD2 matches 7 bases. The CDR3 consists of 15 residues. Germline lookup yields CDR1 SGHRS and CDR2 YFSETQ. V gave up 0 bases and J gave up 1 base; unmatched junction bases: 0.

J is TRBJ1-1 and V is TRBV2; D unresolved. This CDR3 has 15 residues. From germline, CDR1 is SNHLY and CDR2 FYNNEI. The germline V and J ends were trimmed by 2 bases and 5 bases, with 15 bases remaining between them. CDR3 residues: CASSEFSRPGTEAFF. The CDR3 nucleotides are TGTGCCAGCAGTGAATTTTCCCGACCGGGGACTGAAGCTTTCTTT.